The present T cell receptor beta chain was sequenced within a study of regulatory T cells in long-lasting Graves disease. The wider study: Antithyroid drugs had been given to newly diagnosed Graves' patients for under 3 months.

Sequencing libraries for TCR beta were prepared with iRepertoire HTBI primers and Arm-PCR of CDR3 regions. TCRdb fed the multiplex PCR reads into MiXCR, producing one record per CDR3 protein. In the table there are about 220,000 distinct CDR3 sequences, roughly 18% of which are singletons. Time point noted: newly diagnosed GD, antithyroid drugs for less than 3 months. After RNA was extracted from PBMCs, the TCR library was made from it. The germline gives CDR1 MNHNS, CDR2 SASEGT. V shed 6 bases and J shed 3 bases, with 12 bases lying between them. This CDR3 spans 14 amino acids. These data are also associated with another study on T cells in Graves' hyperthyroidism and ophthalmopathy.

This chain links TRBV6-1 with TRBJ1-5; D uncertain. Sequenced material: peripheral blood mononuclear cells (PBMCs), taken at new diagnosis, from a patient treated with antithyroid drugs. This TCR was recovered from a woman in her 30s with Graves disease. The CDR3 spells CASSPDELNQPQHF. Here the CDR3 DNA reads TGTGCCAGCAGCCCGGACGAACTCAATCAGCCCCAGCATTTT.